This T cell receptor beta chain was obtained from a study of molecular identifiers for immune sequencing clone quantification. MiXCR, run by TCRdb on the PCR reads, gives a single entry per CDR3 protein. The table lists hundreds of thousands of distinct CDR3 sequences, roughly 23% of them singletons. The CDR3 consists of 15 residues. V was cut by 5 bases and J by 6 bases, with 20 bases left in between. Germline lookup yields CDR1 MNHNY and CDR2 SVGAGI (reference sequence). Turning to this clonotype: Possible read error: a much larger clone is one base away. This CDR3 is missing its conserved last phenylalanine or tryptophan, likely due to a read error.

The sequence was obtained from a human donor in good health. Some libraries in this study had Jurkat cell RNA spiked in. Input material: naive CD8+ T cells from blood, with Jurkat cell RNA spiked in. Specified subset: FACS-sorted CD8+CD4-CCR7+CD45RA+ naive T cells. V is TRBV6-6 and J is TRBJ2-7; tentative D call: TRBD1 (5 bases). Written as DNA, the CDR3 is TGTGCCAGCAGTCGAATTAGACAGTCGTCGTCCGAGCAGTACCTC. Translating gives CASSRIRQSSSEQYL.